The clone carrying this T cell receptor (beta chain) occurred a few times. What it binds is unknown. The sample is drawn from a study of T-cell memory formation after mild COVID-19. UMIs and sample barcodes were carried by the TCR alpha and TCR beta cDNA libraries that 5'RACE produced using constant-segment primers. TCRdb passed the 5' RACE reads through MiXCR, listing each CDR3 protein once. The sample includes 470,000 or so distinct CDR3 sequences, about 19% of them seen just once. Study results and limitations: The main location of contracting CD4+ clones was CM and EM, and that of contracting CD8+ clones was EMRA. Clones shrinking from day 15 to 85 showed even CD4/CD8 mixes; later expanders tilted CD4+.

V gave up 3 bases and J gave up 0 bases, with 15 bases separating them. This CDR3 has 16 amino acids. Germline V lookup: CDR1 DFQATT, CDR2 SNEGSKA (reference sequence). The receptor was derived from an adult woman who had mild COVID-19 (a few samples of this study predate the infection). Cell type and time point are not known. V and J are TRBV20-1 and TRBJ1-5; TRBD1 is a possible D gene (5 bases). The specimen sequenced was PBMCs or a T cell subset sorted from them (not recorded which). This CDR3 reads CSARRAGTNSNQPQHF. In DNA, the CDR3 is TGCAGTGCTAGGAGGGCCGGGACGAATAGCAATCAGCCCCAGCATTTT.